This T cell receptor beta chain was identified during a study of cytomegalovirus exposure and HLA in healthy donors. Turning to the study itself: Of 300 to 500 genotyped donors, 81% clustered with self-reported Caucasian donors.

Trimming pared 2 bases from V and 0 bases from J, leaving 6 bases between. The CDR3 loop spans 14 amino acids. Germline V gene sequence: CDR1 SGHRS, CDR2 YFSETQ. Amplification used 60 Vbeta primers and 13 Jbeta primers. Measured with immunoSEQ multiplex PCR; TCRdb has only the in-frame clones, and not every one. Of some 99,000 clones in the sample, under 80% were seen once. The sequenced sample was PBMCs. This TCR came from a male donor in good health and CMV-seronegative. This chain links TRBV5-1 with TRBJ2-1, with D perhaps matching TRBD2 (5 bases). The CDR3 reads CASSLEGSYNEQFF. The CDR3 nucleotides read TGCGCCAGCAGCTTAGAGGGCTCCTACAATGAGCAGTTCTTC.